This is a list of T cell receptor beta chains from one sample in a study of blood T cell repertoires in COVID-19. The repertoire was sequenced with immunoSEQ multiplex PCR; TCRdb's copy has only in-frame clones and lacks some. Here the sample spans a few hundred thousand clones, around 87% being singletons. The sample comprised PBMCs or T cells enriched from blood (not recorded which). The receptors stem from a man aged 35-49 years in a cohort exposed to, infected with or recovered from COVID-19 (not recorded which). The CDR3 runs from the conserved cysteine through the conserved F or W. The D gene is left open where the match is weak. Clone sizes are given selectively: once, few, many, or a class where the clone is expanded.

j_call,d_call,clone_size,v_call,cdr3_nt,cdr3_aa
TRBJ2-1,TRBD1,NA,TRBV3-1/TRBV3-2,TGTGCCAGCAGCCATAGGGGACAGGGGATGTACAATGAGCAGTTCTTC,CASSHRGQGMYNEQFF
TRBJ2-3,TRBD1,NA,TRBV19,TGTGCCAGTAGTACGGACAGGGGGCGGACGCAGTATTTT,CASSTDRGRTQYF
TRBJ2-5,TRBD2,NA,TRBV9,TGTGCCAGCACCCCCACTAGCGGAGCACAAGAGACCCAGTACTTC,CASTPTSGAQETQYF
TRBJ2-1,TRBD1,few,TRBV19,TGTGCCAGTAGTGCGGACAGGGCCTCCTACAATGAGCAGTTCTTC,CASSADRASYNEQFF
TRBJ2-1,NA,NA,TRBV7-3,TGTGCCAGAGACAGGGCGCGGAATCGGGAGGGGAGTGAGCAGTTCTTC,CARDRARNREGSEQFF
TRBJ1-6,TRBD1,NA,TRBV28,TGTGCCAGCAGTTCTGGACAGGTTCGGAGTTCACCCCTCCACTTT,CASSSGQVRSSPLHF
TRBJ2-1,NA,NA,TRBV18,TGTGCCAGCTCACCTCAGACGGGAACACTAGCCCAGGAGCAGTTCTTC,CASSPQTGTLAQEQFF
TRBJ2-1,NA,NA,TRBV25-1,TGTGCCAGCAGTGAATATGAGGATGAGCAGTTCTTC,CASSEYEDEQFF
TRBJ2-7,TRBD2,NA,TRBV11-2,TGTGCCAGCAGCCCTGGGGAGGGGCCCCAATCCTACGAGCAGTACTTC,CASSPGEGPQSYEQYF
TRBJ2-7,NA,NA,TRBV10-3,TGTGCCATCAGTTACCAACAGGGCTCCGAGCAGTACTTC,CAISYQQGSEQYF
TRBJ2-3,TRBD2,NA,TRBV10-1,TGCGCCAGCAGTGAGTCTGGCGGGAGGGCCCCAGATACGCAGTATTTT,CASSESGGRAPDTQYF
TRBJ2-7,TRBD2,NA,TRBV4-1,TGCGCCAGCAGCCAAGGTGGAGCGGGGGGTAAGGAGCAGTACTTC,CASSQGGAGGKEQYF
TRBJ1-1,TRBD1,NA,TRBV6-5,TGTGCCAGCAAAGGGAGTGGGACAGAGAACACTGAAGCTTTCTTT,CASKGSGTENTEAFF